Shown below are 14 T cell receptor beta chains from a single sample sequenced in a study of blood T cell repertoires in COVID-19. Measured with immunoSEQ multiplex PCR; TCRdb has only the in-frame clones, and not every one. The top ten clones hold roughly 0.52% of a sample with about 150,000 clones, roughly 80% of them seen once. Sequenced: peripheral blood. The receptors come from a man in his fifties or sixties with acute or convalescent COVID-19.

CDR3 nucleotides: TGTGCCAGCAGCTCCGGACAGGGGGCGAGGGAGCAGTACTTC. Translation: CASSSGQGAREQYF. The chain combines TRBV6-6 with TRBJ2-7; 11 bases fit TRBD1. Germline loops: CDR1 MNHNY, CDR2 SVGAGI (reference sequence). This CDR3 is built from 14 residues. The V segment lost 6 bases and the J segment 7 bases; nucleotides outside the gene matches: 8.

A remark on this clone: Other DNA sequences in the same sample also yield this CDR3. The chain recombines TRBV28 with TRBJ2-7; TRBD2 matches 7 bases. Trimming cost V 6 bases and J 2 bases; bases outside gene matches: 4. Germline lookup yields CDR1 MDHEN and CDR2 SYDVKM. The CDR3 contains 13 residues. Written as DNA, the CDR3 is TGTGCCAGCAGGAGGGAGGGCCCCTACGAGCAGTACTTC. It encodes CASRREGPYEQYF.

This chain uses TRBV4-3 with TRBJ1-2, with 12 nucleotides matching TRBD1. The CDR3 contains 17 residues. CDR1 and CDR2 (germline): LGHNA, YSLEER. With 4 bases clipped from V and 4 bases from J, the junction kept 10 bases outside the gene matches. The CDR3 DNA reads TGCGCCAGCAGCCGCGGGGGGACAGGGGGCGGTAGCTATGGCTACACCTTC. Encoded protein: CASSRGGTGGGSYGYTF.

The V gene is TRBV6-6, the J gene TRBJ1-1; no definite D call. The CDR3 sequence is 13 residues long. V was shortened by 2 bases and J by 1 base, with 5 bases between the two germline ends. The germline V gene has CDR1 MNHNY and CDR2 SVGAGI (reference sequence). CDR3 DNA sequence: TGTGCCAGCAGTTACGCCAGGAACACTGAAGCTTTCTTT. Translated, it gives CASSYARNTEAFF.

This chain joins TRBV7-2 and TRBJ1-5; D is ambiguous. Trimming left V 5 bases short and J 0 bases short, with 11 bases between. The CDR3 sequence is 15 residues long. Germline CDR1 and CDR2: SGHTA and FQGNSA. Here the CDR3 DNA reads TGTGCCAGCAGCCCCGACTCGAATAGCAATCAGCCCCAGCATTTT. This encodes CASSPDSNSNQPQHF.

This rearrangement joins TRBV3-1 (or the pseudogene TRBV3-2) to TRBJ1-1; 9 positions match TRBD1. Trimming removed 5 bases from V and 1 base from J; junction bases left unmatched: 5. CDR1 LGHDT and CDR2 YNNKEL come from the germline V gene (reference sequence). The CDR3 loop spans 15 amino acids. The chain's CDR3 is CASSDRTGANTEAFF. CDR3 nucleotide sequence: TGTGCCAGCAGCGACCGGACAGGGGCGAACACTGAAGCTTTCTTT.

The gene calls are TRBV28 and TRBJ1-5, with 9 nucleotides matching TRBD1. The CDR3 spans 12 residues. Trimming took 8 bases from V and 6 from J; bases not matched to a gene: 2. Germline V gives CDR1 MDHEN, CDR2 SYDVKM. The CDR3 region is CASGTGSQPQHF. The CDR3 DNA follows: TGTGCCAGCGGGACAGGGTCTCAGCCCCAGCATTTT.

This chain uses TRBV25-1 with TRBJ2-3, with 10 bases aligning to TRBD2. With V trimmed by 6 bases and J by 6 bases, 3 bases remained unmatched. CDR3 length: 13 residues. The germline V gene has CDR1 MGHDK and CDR2 SYGVNS. CDR3 protein: CASRLAGADTQYF. CDR3 in DNA: TGTGCCAGCAGGCTAGCGGGAGCGGATACGCAGTATTTT.

The CDR3 sequence is CASGRRTYEQYF. The CDR3 region has the DNA TGTGCCAGCGGTAGGAGGACCTACGAGCAGTACTTC. The chain recombines TRBV11-1 with TRBJ2-7; D possibly corresponds to TRBD2 (5 bases). Trimming removed 8 bases at V and 2 bases at J, with 10 bases between. The CDR3 extends over 12 amino acids. CDR1 and CDR2 from the germline V gene are SGHAT and FQDESV (reference sequence).

This chain joins TRBV10-3 and TRBJ2-7, with D tentatively TRBD1 (6 bases). Trimming shortened V by 10 bases and J by 6 bases, and 16 bases separated the two germline ends. The CDR3 has 12 amino acids. The germline V gene encodes CDR1 ENHRY and CDR2 SYGVKD. CDR3 sequence (DNA): TGTGCCACCCAACAGGGAGACGGCGAGCAGTACTTC. It is translated as CATQQGDGEQYF.

The chain recombines TRBV4-3 with TRBJ2-1; D might be TRBD2 (6 bases). Germline V gene lookup returns CDR1 LGHNA and CDR2 YSLEER. V was cut by 1 base and J by 8 bases, with 18 bases left in between. CDR3 length: 16 amino acids. DNA of the CDR3: TGCGCCAGCAGCCAAGGCGTATTGGGGAGGTCCCATGAGCAGTTCTTC. Translated, it gives CASSQGVLGRSHEQFF.

The J gene is TRBJ2-1, the V gene TRBV7-7; 11 positions match TRBD2. The V segment lost 1 base and the J segment 10 bases; nucleotides outside the gene matches: 6. This CDR3 spans 15 amino acids. From germline, CDR1 is SSHAT and CDR2 FNYEAQ (reference sequence). CDR3 nucleotides: TGTGCCAGCAGCTTAGGTAGCGGGGGGGCTGGAGAGCAGTTCTTC. This codes for CASSLGSGGAGEQFF.

The count of this clone is one. The chain links TRBV5-1 to TRBJ2-1; TRBD2 matches 9 bases. The CDR3 length is 17 residues. V lost 0 bases and J lost 1; bases outside the gene matches: 5. CDR1 SGHRS and CDR2 YFSETQ come from the germline V gene. CDR3 sequence: CASSLDSGGVSYNEQFF. CDR3 in DNA: TGCGCCAGCAGCTTGGATAGCGGGGGCGTATCCTACAATGAGCAGTTCTTC.

The gene calls are TRBV3-1 (or the pseudogene TRBV3-2) and TRBJ1-5; D gene ambiguous. Trimming shortened V by 0 bases and J by 7 bases, and 7 bases separated the two germline ends. CDR3 length: 13 amino acids. Germline V gene data show CDR1 as LGHDT and CDR2 as YNNKEL (reference sequence). The DNA for the CDR3 is TGTGCCAGCAGCCAAGATCGCTACCAGCCCCAGCATTTT. Encoded protein: CASSQDRYQPQHF.